This T cell receptor (beta chain) was sequenced in a study of brain T cells in children with intractable seizures. The germline CDR1 and CDR2 sequences are SGHTA and FQGNSA. The length of the CDR3 is 14 residues. V dropped 2 bases and J dropped 7 bases, with 15 bases sitting between them. Only in-frame clones appear in the TCRdb table, and some are missing; sequencing was by immunoSEQ multiplex PCR. The sample includes fewer than 150,000 clones, approximately 94% of them seen just once. The sequenced cases were selected for having the highest brain T cell transcript signatures. At least one anti-epileptic drug was given before surgery.

V is TRBV7-2 and J is TRBJ2-7, with D hard to call. The sequence was collected from a boy under two years old with hemimegalencephaly and intractable seizures. Material: peripheral blood, obtained at surgery. The CDR3 DNA is TGTGCCAGCAGCTTACCTGGTGGGTCGAAAGAGCAGTACTTC. Its translation is CASSLPGGSKEQYF.